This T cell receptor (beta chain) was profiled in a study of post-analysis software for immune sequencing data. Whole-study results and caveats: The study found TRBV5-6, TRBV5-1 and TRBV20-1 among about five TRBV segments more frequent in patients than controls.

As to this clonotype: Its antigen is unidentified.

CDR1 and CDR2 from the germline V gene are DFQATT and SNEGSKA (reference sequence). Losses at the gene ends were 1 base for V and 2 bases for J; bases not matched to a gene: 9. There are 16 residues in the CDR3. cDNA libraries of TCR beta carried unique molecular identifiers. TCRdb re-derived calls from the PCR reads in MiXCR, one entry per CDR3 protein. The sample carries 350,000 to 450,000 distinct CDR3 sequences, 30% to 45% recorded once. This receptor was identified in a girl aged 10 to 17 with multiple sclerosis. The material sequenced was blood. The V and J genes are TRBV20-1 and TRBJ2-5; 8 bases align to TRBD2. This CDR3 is CSARALRGGIQETQYF. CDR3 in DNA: TGCAGTGCTAGAGCCCTTCGGGGGGGGATACAAGAGACCCAGTACTTC.